This TCR beta chain appears in the sequencing data of a study of blood T cell repertoires in COVID-19. Study at large: Sites across the United States, Italy and Spain contributed samples from acute and convalescent COVID-19. PBMCs, B-cell-depleted T cells, or T cells provided the cDNA or gDNA that made up the material.

This clone occurred a few times. The CDR3 extends over 16 amino acids. Trimming cost V 0 bases and J 6 bases; bases outside gene matches: 7. CDR1 is MNHEY, CDR2 SMNVEV, per germline (reference sequence). Per the authors' pipeline: Estimated nucleated cell counts came from reference gene primer amplification. The method was immunoSEQ multiplex PCR; TCRdb's version includes in-frame clones alone and lacks a portion of them. The V and J calls and clone size come from that table; D and trimming were worked out from the DNA. The repertoire consists of 150,000 to 200,000 clones, with approximately 79% occurring once and the leading ten covering roughly a fifth.

The sample was peripheral blood. The receptor comes from a woman of 80 years or more with acute or convalescent COVID-19. This sequence joins TRBV27 and TRBJ2-7; 11 bases map to TRBD2. The CDR3 loop reads CASSLSASGRPLEQYF. For the CDR3, the DNA is TGTGCCAGCAGTTTATCGGCTAGCGGGAGGCCCCTCGAGCAGTACTTC.